This TCR beta chain was captured by sequencing in a study of T cell responses to AZD1222 COVID-19 vaccine. Study-wide context: Second-dose groups at about 4 or about 12 weeks were pooled.

Only in-frame clones appear in the TCRdb table, and some are missing; sequencing was by immunoSEQ multiplex PCR. The repertoire consists of approximately 60,000 clones, with roughly 84% occurring once and the leading ten covering less than 9.5%. Germline V lookup: CDR1 WNHNN, CDR2 SYGVQD (reference sequence). The CDR3 runs 13 residues. The V gene lost 6 bases and the J gene lost 0 bases, with 8 bases spanning the gap. Details on this clone: The antigen is not known.

Study-level findings and limits: With two AZD1222 doses given, Spike-specific TCR breadth and depth both rose.

The clonotype was recovered from an adult in good health. This chain joins TRBV10-1 and TRBJ1-1; D not resolved. This specimen consisted of peripheral blood, obtained on day 0 of AZD1222 vaccination. CDR3 bases: TGCGCCAGCAGGGACCACTTGAACACTGAAGCTTTCTTT. Its translation: CASRDHLNTEAFF.